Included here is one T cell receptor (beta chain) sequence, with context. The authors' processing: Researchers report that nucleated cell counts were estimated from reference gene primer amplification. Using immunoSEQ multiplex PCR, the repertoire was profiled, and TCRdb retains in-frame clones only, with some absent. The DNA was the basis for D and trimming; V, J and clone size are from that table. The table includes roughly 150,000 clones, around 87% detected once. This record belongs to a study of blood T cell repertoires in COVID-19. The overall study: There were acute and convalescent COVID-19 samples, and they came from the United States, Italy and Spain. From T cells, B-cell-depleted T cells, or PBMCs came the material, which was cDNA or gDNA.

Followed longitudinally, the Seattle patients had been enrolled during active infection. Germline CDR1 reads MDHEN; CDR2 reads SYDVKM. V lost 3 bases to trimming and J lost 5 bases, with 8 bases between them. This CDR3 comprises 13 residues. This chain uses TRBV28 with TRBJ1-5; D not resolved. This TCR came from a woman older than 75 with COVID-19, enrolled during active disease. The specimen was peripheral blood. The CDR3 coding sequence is TGTGCCAGCAGTTTCGTCGGTTATCAGCCCCAGCATTTT. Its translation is CASSFVGYQPQHF.